Detailed here is one T cell receptor beta chain. The antigen is not known. Trimming left V 2 bases short and J 5 bases short, with 4 bases between. The CDR3 has 11 residues. Germline V gene lookup returns CDR1 ENHRY and CDR2 SYGVKD. The entry originates in a study of shared clonotypes between healthy human individuals. Background on the study: Three CD4 naive, three CD4 memory, two CD8 naive and one CD8 memory plate were used per donor. Findings and limits, study-wide: The study found lower generation probabilities in non-shared clonotypes than in those shared by all four donors.

A deep-level run was used for the assay. Clones were read by immunoSEQ multiplex PCR, and TCRdb kept only the in-frame ones, dropping some. The sample carries fewer than 1.6 million clones, just under 99% recorded once. The TCR comes from a man aged 30 to 45 in good health. Sequenced sample: naive CD4+ T cells sorted from blood. Described subset: CD45RA+ positively selected. The chain joins TRBV10-3 to TRBJ2-7; no clear D. CDR3 residues: CAISEVHEQYF. As DNA, the CDR3 is TGTGCCATCAGTGAGGTGCACGAGCAGTACTTC.